Below, 16 T cell receptor beta chains from the same sample are listed, as sequenced in a study of T cell responses to AZD1222 COVID-19 vaccine. Assay used: immunoSEQ multiplex PCR; TCRdb lists only in-frame clones, some missing. The sample has 54,000 or so clones; 80% are singletons. The material was peripheral blood, obtained 28 days after the second AZD1222 dose. These receptor sequences come from an adult who received the AZD1222 COVID-19 vaccine.

V usage is TRBV6-5 and J usage is TRBJ1-1; D gene ambiguous. From germline, CDR1 is MNHEY and CDR2 SVGAGI. V was trimmed by 2 bases and J by 4 bases, leaving 11 bases between them. The CDR3 is 14 residues long. The CDR3 here is CASSYQVVGTEAFF. In nucleotides, the CDR3 is TGTGCCAGCAGTTACCAGGTTGTTGGCACTGAAGCTTTCTTT.

The V gene is TRBV6-5, the J gene TRBJ1-1; D remains unclear. Germline V gene sequence: CDR1 MNHEY, CDR2 SVGAGI. CDR3 length: 15 amino acids. Trimming cost V 8 bases and J 1 base, with 17 bases left between them. CDR3 DNA sequence: TGTGCCAGCTTCGTGGTAGGGTCGGGGAACACTGAAGCTTTCTTT. Translating it yields CASFVVGSGNTEAFF.

The chain joins TRBV19 to TRBJ1-1, with no clear D. There are 12 residues in the CDR3. V dropped 4 bases and J dropped 0 bases, with 3 bases sitting between them. In germline, CDR1 is LNHDA, CDR2 SQIVND (reference sequence). In DNA, the CDR3 is TGTGCCAGTAGTAGACTGAACACTGAAGCTTTCTTT. It encodes CASSRLNTEAFF.

The rearrangement uses TRBV11-2 and TRBJ2-5, with 8 bases lining up with TRBD2. There are 13 residues in the CDR3. Germline lookup yields CDR1 SGHAT and CDR2 FQNNGV. With 3 bases clipped from V and 3 bases from J, the junction kept 0 bases outside the gene matches. The chain's CDR3 is CASSFGREETQYF. For the CDR3, the DNA is TGTGCCAGCAGCTTCGGGAGGGAAGAGACCCAGTACTTC.

This clone appeared a few times. V gene TRBV6-5 combines with J gene TRBJ1-2, with 7 bases identical to TRBD1. Germline values: CDR1 MNHEY, CDR2 SVGAGI. The trim removed 6 bases at V and 4 bases at J, leaving 5 bases unmatched. There are 13 residues in the CDR3. CDR3 in amino acids: CASSPGQIYGYTF. CDR3 nucleotide sequence: TGTGCCAGCAGCCCGGGACAGATCTATGGCTACACCTTC.

V usage is TRBV5-1 and J usage is TRBJ2-2; tentative D call: TRBD1 (6 bases). The germline V gene encodes CDR1 SGHRS and CDR2 YFSETQ. The CDR3 loop spans 15 amino acids. The V end lost 4 bases, the J end lost 1 base, and 11 bases lay between the germline ends. The CDR3 reads CASSPGDRNTGELFF. CDR3 nucleotide sequence: TGCGCCAGCAGCCCAGGGGACCGGAACACCGGGGAGCTGTTTTTT.

This rearrangement joins TRBV7-2 to TRBJ2-1; tentatively, D is TRBD1 or TRBD2 (6 bases each). The germline V and J ends were trimmed by 5 bases and 7 bases, with 18 bases remaining between them. This CDR3 spans 15 amino acids. Looked up from germline, CDR1 is SGHTA and CDR2 is FQGNSA. The CDR3 DNA follows: TGTGCCAGCAGCATAATGGGGGGCCTCGGGAATGAGCAGTTCTTC. Protein sequence: CASSIMGGLGNEQFF.

This clone was recorded a few times. The rearrangement uses TRBV6-5 and TRBJ2-4; D is unresolved. Germline V gene lookup returns CDR1 MNHEY and CDR2 SVGAGI. The CDR3 has 14 amino acids. V was pared by 6 bases and J by 6 bases, with 15 bases between. CDR3 loop: CASSNGYNRNIQYF. The CDR3 DNA follows: TGTGCCAGCAGCAACGGATACAACCGAAACATTCAGTACTTC.

V gene TRBV5-1 combines with J gene TRBJ1-6; TRBD1 might be the D (5 bases). The CDR3 has 15 residues. V gave up 1 base and J gave up 9 bases, with 14 bases separating them. CDR1 SGHRS and CDR2 YFSETQ come from the germline V gene. DNA of the CDR3: TGCGCCAGCAGCTTGATCGGGCAGGGTGGTTCACCCCTCCACTTT. Amino acids: CASSLIGQGGSPLHF.

J is TRBJ2-7 and V is TRBV10-2; 11 nucleotides align to TRBD2. This CDR3 contains 15 residues. V shed 6 bases, J shed 0 bases, and the junction held 4 bases outside the gene matches. Germline lookup yields CDR1 WSHSY and CDR2 SAAADI. The CDR3 DNA sequence: TGCGCCAGCAGGGAACTAGCGGGGGCCTCCTACGAGCAGTACGTC. Translating it yields CASRELAGASYEQYV.

This chain uses TRBV7-2 with TRBJ2-5; 9 bases map to TRBD1. V shed 2 bases and J 3 bases; nucleotides not matched to a gene: 1. This CDR3 contains 14 residues. From germline, CDR1 is SGHTA and CDR2 FQGNSA. The chain's CDR3 is CASSLWTGEETQYF. The CDR3 DNA reads TGTGCCAGCAGCTTATGGACAGGGGAAGAGACCCAGTACTTC.

The chain links TRBV5-4 to TRBJ2-5; D is unresolved. This CDR3 contains 12 residues. Per germline, CDR1 SGHNT and CDR2 YYREEE (reference sequence). V was pared by 6 bases and J by 5 bases, with 11 bases between. The CDR3 loop reads CASKTPGETQYF. CDR3 DNA: TGTGCCAGCAAAACTCCCGGGGAGACCCAGTACTTC.

The chain has TRBV11-2 and TRBJ2-3; 13 positions match TRBD2. The germline V gene encodes CDR1 SGHAT and CDR2 FQNNGV. J was trimmed by 6 bases and V by 0 bases; bases with no gene match: 6. This CDR3 contains 17 residues. The CDR3 DNA sequence: TGTGCCAGCAGCTTAGATCGGACTAGCGGGAGTGCGGATACGCAGTATTTT. Amino acid sequence: CASSLDRTSGSADTQYF.

V usage is TRBV2 and J usage is TRBJ2-1; D assignment may be TRBD1 or TRBD2 (5 bases each). This CDR3 has 11 amino acids. From germline, CDR1 is SNHLY and CDR2 FYNNEI. V was trimmed by 8 bases and J by 5 bases, leaving 7 bases between them. The CDR3 coding sequence is TGTGCCAGCTGGGGGAACAATGAGCAGTTCTTC. Its protein product is CASWGNNEQFF.

This clone was detected only a few times. This sequence joins TRBV19 and TRBJ1-6; the D gene is possibly TRBD1 (5 bases). V lost 6 bases and J lost 5, with 11 bases in between. The CDR3 spans 14 residues. Looked up from germline, CDR1 is LNHDA and CDR2 is SQIVND (reference sequence). The CDR3 protein is CASSQDSDNSPLHF. The CDR3 nucleotides are TGTGCCAGTAGCCAAGACAGCGATAATTCACCCCTCCACTTT.

The chain uses TRBV28 and TRBJ1-6; unclear D gene. Germline assignment: CDR1 MDHEN and CDR2 SYDVKM. V was pared by 6 bases and J by 7 bases, with 13 bases between. This CDR3 is 14 amino acids long. The CDR3 coding sequence is TGTGCCAGCAGCCCGGGAGGCAGCAATTCACCCCTCCACTTT. Its protein product is CASSPGGSNSPLHF. Filled out from reference TRBV28 and TRBJ1-6, the complete variable domain reads DVKVTQSSRYLVKRTGEKVFLECVQDMDHENMFWYRQDPGLGLRLIYFSYDVKMKEKGDIPEGYSVSREKKERFSLILESASTNQTSMYLCASSPGGSNSPLHFGNGTRLTVT.